The T cell receptor (beta chain) described here comes from a study of T cell changes during pregnancy in multiple sclerosis. CDR3 length: 14 residues. Trimming removed 5 bases at V and 4 bases at J, with 12 bases between. Per germline, CDR1 MNHEY and CDR2 SMNVEV (reference sequence). Sequencing was performed with immunoSEQ multiplex PCR; in TCRdb, only in-frame clones are kept and a portion is missing. This sample has 90,000 to 100,000 clones, with about 92% found just once. The clonotype originates from a female donor with multiple sclerosis, enrolled in a pregnancy study. The sequenced sample was peripheral blood, obtained in the first trimester of pregnancy. This chain uses TRBV27 with TRBJ1-3; D may be TRBD1 (5 bases). CDR3 sequence reads: CASSDRAGGNTIYF. CDR3 DNA sequence: TGTGCCAGCAGTGACAGAGCGGGGGGAAACACCATATATTTT.